This T cell receptor beta chain was obtained from a study of regulatory T cells in long-lasting Graves disease. Study-level findings and limits: Relative to new patients (under 1,000), persistent patients exhibited greater sharing of public clonotypes (2,741).

Germline values: CDR1 SGHRS, CDR2 YFSETQ. With 3 bases clipped from V and 5 bases from J, the junction kept 14 bases outside the gene matches. This CDR3 spans 17 amino acids. Time point given: newly diagnosed GD, antithyroid drugs for less than 3 months. From PBMCs, RNA was extracted and then used to make the TCR library. Arm-PCR of CDR3 regions and iRepertoire HTBI primers were used to build TCR beta libraries. One entry per CDR3 protein, called by TCRdb with MiXCR from the multiplex PCR reads. Among approximately 400,000 distinct CDR3 sequences listed, 14% to 15% were seen once. This clonotype was seen at least ten times. Antigen unknown. These data are also associated with another study on T cells in Graves' hyperthyroidism and ophthalmopathy. That paper notes: HTBI primers were used for first-round RT-PCR of the TCR CDR3.

Sequencing was performed on peripheral blood mononuclear cells (PBMCs), taken at new diagnosis, from a patient treated with antithyroid drugs. The rearrangement joins TRBV5-1 to TRBJ2-3; TRBD2 agrees at 8 bases. The clonotype originates from a woman in her thirties with Graves disease. DNA of the CDR3: TGCGCCAGCAGCTCCTCCCACGGACTAGCAGTCAGAGATACGCAGTATTTT. This encodes CASSSSHGLAVRDTQYF.